A selection of T cell receptor beta chains follows, all from one sample in a study of blood T cell repertoires in COVID-19. Generated by immunoSEQ multiplex PCR, the TCRdb table keeps only in-frame clones and is missing some. Of roughly 200,000 clones listed, 75% to 90% are singletons. The specimen was peripheral blood. The receptors here all came from an older woman with acute or convalescent COVID-19. Each CDR3 is given with its conserved first and last residue. Fields, in order: J gene, D gene, V gene, clone size, CDR3 protein, CDR3 DNA. D genes are given only for firm matches. Clone size is not always given. Where it is, it says once, few, many or a class for expanded clones.

>TRBJ2-1|.|TRBV11-3|.
CASSPPGVSYNEQFF
TGTGCCAGCAGCCCCCCAGGTGTCTCCTACAATGAGCAGTTCTTC
>TRBJ2-1|TRBD2|TRBV6-2/TRBV6-3|.
CASSYSRAGLAGNEQFF
TGTGCCAGCAGTTACTCGAGGGCCGGACTAGCGGGGAATGAGCAGTTCTTC
>TRBJ1-5|TRBD1|TRBV27|.
CASSSRDRNQPQHF
TGTGCCAGCAGTTCAAGGGACAGAAATCAGCCCCAGCATTTT
>TRBJ1-5|TRBD1|TRBV7-8|.
CASSLAGTVDSNQPQHF
TGTGCCAGCAGCTTAGCCGGGACAGTAGACAGCAATCAGCCCCAGCATTTT
>TRBJ2-2|TRBD2|TRBV18|.
CAARGTSGSLFPGELFF
TGTGCCGCCAGAGGGACTAGCGGGAGTCTTTTCCCCGGGGAGCTGTTTTTT
>TRBJ2-7|.|TRBV9|.
CASSVAPRGDEQYF
TGTGCCAGCAGCGTAGCTCCCAGGGGGGACGAGCAGTACTTC
>TRBJ2-3|.|TRBV28|.
CASRDTSTDTQYF
TGTGCCAGCAGGGACACAAGCACAGATACGCAGTATTTT
>TRBJ1-2|.|TRBV7-9|.
CASSRARGDGYGYTF
TGTGCCAGCAGCCGGGCACGCGGGGATGGGTATGGCTACACCTTC
>TRBJ1-1|TRBD1|TRBV3-1/TRBV3-2|.
CASSQPPGQAMNTEAFF
TGTGCCAGCAGCCAACCCCCCGGACAGGCAATGAACACTGAAGCTTTCTTT
>TRBJ2-5|TRBD2|TRBV10-3|.
CAIRVNSGKEETQYF
TGTGCCATAAGGGTCAATAGCGGGAAGGAAGAGACCCAGTACTTC
>TRBJ1-5|.|TRBV2|.
CASSEAVLAGGGNQPQHF
TGTGCCAGCAGTGAAGCGGTGCTGGCGGGCGGAGGCAATCAGCCCCAGCATTTT
>TRBJ2-1|.|TRBV11-2|.
CASSLDMRTRIF
TGTGCCAGCAGCTTAGATATGCGGACTCGCATCTTC
>TRBJ2-3|TRBD2|TRBV9|.
CASSAVSGRAEDTQYF
TGTGCCAGCAGCGCTGTCAGCGGGAGGGCCGAAGATACGCAGTATTTT
>TRBJ2-4|.|TRBV7-9|.
CASSLADGSQYF
TGTGCCAGCAGCTTAGCAGACGGGAGTCAGTACTTC
>TRBJ1-1|TRBD1|TRBV6-2/TRBV6-3|.
CASGQGAVWTEAFF
TGTGCCAGCGGCCAGGGGGCGGTTTGGACTGAAGCTTTCTTT
>TRBJ1-1|.|TRBV19|.
CASSLSRGPNTEAFF
TGTGCCAGTAGCCTCTCCAGGGGACCGAACACTGAAGCTTTCTTT
>TRBJ1-2|TRBD1|TRBV4-1|.
CASSQEYGTVSGYGYTF
TGCGCCAGCAGCCAAGAGTATGGGACAGTATCTGGCTATGGCTACACCTTC
>TRBJ1-1|.|TRBV12-2|.
CASRSGTGKKSDTEAFF
TGTGCAAGTCGTTCCGGGACAGGGAAGAAATCGGACACTGAAGCTTTCTTT
>TRBJ2-2|.|TRBV10-2|.
CASRDHKLVRTGELFF
TGCGCCAGCAGAGACCATAAACTAGTACGCACCGGGGAGCTGTTTTTT
>TRBJ1-4|TRBD1|TRBV3-1/TRBV3-2|.
CASSLSGTGNEKLFF
TGTGCCAGCAGCCTCTCCGGGACAGGAAATGAAAAACTGTTTTTT
>TRBJ2-3|TRBD2|TRBV28|.
CASSRGGGGSADTQYF
TGTGCCAGCAGTCGGGGGGGAGGAGGGAGCGCAGATACGCAGTATTTT
>TRBJ2-1|TRBD2|TRBV3-1/TRBV3-2|.
CASSQGGLAGDNEQFF
TGTGCCAGCAGCCAAGGCGGGCTAGCGGGAGACAATGAGCAGTTCTTC
>TRBJ2-5|TRBD2|TRBV4-1|.
CASSQEVAGALLQTQYF
TGCGCCAGCAGCCAAGAGGTAGCGGGAGCCCTTCTGCAGACCCAGTACTTC
>TRBJ1-1|.|TRBV28|.
CASSFVGTKVLGAFF
TGTGCCAGCAGTTTCGTCGGGACAAAGGTTTTAGGAGCTTTCTTT
>TRBJ1-2|.|TRBV12-3/TRBV12-4|.
CASSGVGGGYTF
TGTGCCAGTTCAGGGGTTGGTGGTGGCTACACCTTC
>TRBJ2-2|TRBD2|TRBV24-1|.
CATSDPGLAGGRTGELFF
TGTGCCACCAGTGACCCGGGACTAGCGGGAGGGCGGACCGGGGAGCTGTTTTTT
>TRBJ1-2|.|TRBV3-1/TRBV3-2|.
CASSQEERRYGYTF
TGTGCCAGCAGCCAAGAAGAGAGGCGCTATGGCTACACCTTC
>TRBJ2-3|TRBD2|TRBV24-1|once
CATSDLKGLASTDTQYF
TGTGCCACCAGTGATTTGAAGGGACTAGCGAGCACAGATACGCAGTATTTT
>TRBJ2-2|TRBD2|TRBV19|.
CASSRAGPKNTGELFF
TGTGCCAGTAGTAGAGCGGGACCTAAGAACACCGGGGAGCTGTTTTTT
>TRBJ2-3|.|TRBV2|.
CASSEQASTDTQYF
TGTGCCAGCAGTGAACAGGCTAGCACAGATACGCAGTATTTT
>TRBJ1-1|.|TRBV6-1|.
CASSERGGLEAFF
TGTGCCAGCAGTGAACGCGGGGGCCTGGAAGCTTTCTTT
>TRBJ2-5|.|TRBV5-8|.
CASSFGRAETQYF
TGTGCCAGCAGCTTTGGCAGGGCGGAGACCCAGTACTTC
>TRBJ2-1|TRBD2|TRBV2|.
CASSGGGRPGRDEQFF
TGTGCCAGCAGTGGCGGCGGGAGGCCCGGGAGGGATGAGCAGTTCTTC
>TRBJ2-2|.|TRBV29-1|.
CSVSPGSGGELFF
TGCAGCGTCTCTCCTGGTTCCGGCGGGGAGCTGTTTTTT
>TRBJ1-1|.|TRBV20-1|.
CSASYGMGTEAFF
TGCAGTGCTAGTTACGGGATGGGGACTGAAGCTTTCTTT
>TRBJ1-1|TRBD1|TRBV28|.
CASSFLAGGAFF
TGTGCCAGCAGTTTTCTCGCAGGGGGAGCTTTCTTT
>TRBJ2-1|.|TRBV28|.
CASRSVTKGISSYNEQFF
TGTGCCAGCAGGTCGGTGACTAAAGGAATTAGCTCCTACAATGAGCAGTTCTTC
>TRBJ1-3|TRBD1|TRBV5-1|.
CASSLVQGASGNTIYF
TGCGCCAGCAGCTTGGTGCAGGGGGCTTCAGGAAACACCATATATTTT
>TRBJ1-1|.|TRBV7-2|.
CASSPRASGTEAFF
TGTGCCAGCAGTCCAAGGGCCAGCGGCACTGAAGCTTTCTTT
>TRBJ1-1|.|TRBV6-5|.
CASSYSPGVATEAFF
TGTGCCAGCAGTTACTCGCCCGGGGTAGCCACTGAAGCTTTCTTT
>TRBJ1-3|.|TRBV3-1/TRBV3-2|.
CASSQEGGSGNTIYF
TGTGCCAGCAGCCAAGAGGGGGGGTCTGGAAACACCATATATTTT
>TRBJ1-3|.|TRBV15|.
CATSRDQGSGNTIYF
TGTGCCACCAGCAGAGATCAGGGATCTGGAAACACCATATATTTT
>TRBJ2-1|TRBD2|TRBV13|.
CASSASRTSGSFSYNEQFF
TGTGCCAGCAGCGCATCTAGGACTAGCGGGTCTTTCTCCTACAATGAGCAGTTCTTC
>TRBJ2-3|.|TRBV7-2|once
CASKVGLGTDTQYF
TGTGCCAGCAAGGTGGGGCTGGGCACAGATACGCAGTATTTT
>TRBJ2-7|TRBD2|TRBV5-1|.
CASSQTVGRKNEQYF
TGCGCCAGCAGCCAAACGGTCGGGAGGAAAAACGAGCAGTACTTC
>TRBJ2-1|TRBD2|TRBV7-9|.
CASSFAGGIYNEQFF
TGTGCCAGCAGCTTCGCGGGAGGGATTTACAATGAGCAGTTCTTC
>TRBJ1-5|.|TRBV12-3/TRBV12-4|.
CASSLGKGAQHF
TGTGCCAGCAGTTTAGGAAAAGGAGCCCAGCATTTT
>TRBJ2-1|.|TRBV14|.
CASSLSWGGGNEQFF
TGTGCCAGCAGCCTGAGCTGGGGAGGGGGCAATGAGCAGTTCTTC
>TRBJ1-1|.|TRBV6-5|once
CASSYGVTNTEAFF
TGTGCCAGCAGTTACGGAGTCACGAACACTGAAGCTTTCTTT
>TRBJ1-5|.|TRBV1|few
CTSSQDRRRHIQPQHF
TGCACCAGCAGCCAAGATCGCAGGCGCCATATTCAGCCCCAGCATTTT
>TRBJ2-3|.|TRBV2|.
CASSDRQGIDTQYF
TGTGCCAGCAGTGACCGCCAGGGTATAGATACGCAGTATTTT
>TRBJ2-3|.|TRBV7-9|once
CASSTQVQGDTQYF
TGTGCCAGCAGCACACAGGTCCAGGGAGATACGCAGTATTTT
>TRBJ1-2|.|TRBV7-8|.
CASSPTGTIYGYTF
TGTGCCAGCAGCCCGACAGGAACCATTTATGGCTACACCTTC